Listed below are T cell receptor beta chains from one sample, sequenced in a study of spatial heterogeneity in lung cancer. TCRdb redid the calling of the 5' RACE reads with MiXCR, one entry per CDR3 protein. Among approximately 15,000 distinct CDR3 sequences listed, 4% to 5% were seen once. Source: lung tumor tissue, taken at surgery. Every receptor here comes from a female donor with early-stage non-small cell lung cancer. CDR3s include the opening cysteine and the closing phenylalanine or tryptophan. The order of the fields is J gene, D gene, clone size, V gene, CDR3 protein, CDR3 DNA. A D gene is named only where the DNA matches it firmly. Clone size is stated in some rows and not others, as once, few, many or a class when expanded.

J gene: TRBJ1-5
D gene: -
clone size: many
V gene: TRBV7-4
CDR3 protein: CASSLAHGKVINQPQHF
CDR3 DNA: TGTGCCAGCAGCTTAGCGCATGGGAAGGTCATCAATCAGCCCCAGCATTTT

J gene: TRBJ2-1
D gene: TRBD2
clone size: many
V gene: TRBV3-1
CDR3 protein: CASLPSGGADEQFF
CDR3 DNA: TGTGCCTCCTTGCCCAGCGGGGGGGCTGATGAGCAGTTCTTC

J gene: TRBJ1-5
D gene: -
clone size: many
V gene: TRBV28
CDR3 protein: CASRTTRVGQPQHF
CDR3 DNA: TGTGCCAGCAGGACCACTAGGGTAGGTCAGCCCCAGCATTTT

J gene: TRBJ2-4
D gene: -
clone size: many
V gene: TRBV28
CDR3 protein: CASRGGPGAQYF
CDR3 DNA: TGTGCCAGCAGGGGAGGCCCGGGTGCTCAGTACTTC

J gene: TRBJ1-1
D gene: -
clone size: many
V gene: TRBV20-1
CDR3 protein: CSASLGNTEAFF
CDR3 DNA: TGCAGTGCTAGTTTGGGGAACACTGAAGCTTTCTTT

J gene: TRBJ1-4
D gene: -
clone size: large
V gene: TRBV7-6
CDR3 protein: CASSPPGVEKLFF
CDR3 DNA: TGTGCCAGCAGCCCTCCAGGGGTTGAAAAACTGTTTTTT

J gene: TRBJ1-6
D gene: -
clone size: many
V gene: TRBV3-1
CDR3 protein: CASSLAGNSPLHF
CDR3 DNA: TGTGCCAGCAGCTTGGCCGGGAATTCACCCCTCCACTTT

J gene: TRBJ2-1
D gene: TRBD1
clone size: many
V gene: TRBV20-1
CDR3 protein: CSAGGGTGRNEQFF
CDR3 DNA: TGCAGTGCCGGTGGCGGGACAGGGCGCAATGAGCAGTTCTTC

J gene: TRBJ2-3
D gene: TRBD2
clone size: -
V gene: TRBV3-1
CDR3 protein: CASSVAGGHTDTQYF
CDR3 DNA: TGTGCCAGCAGCGTAGCGGGGGGGCACACAGATACGCAGTATTTT

J gene: TRBJ2-3
D gene: TRBD2
clone size: many
V gene: TRBV9
CDR3 protein: CASMGGTDTQYF
CDR3 DNA: TGTGCCAGCATGGGGGGGACAGATACGCAGTATTTT

J gene: TRBJ2-3
D gene: -
clone size: many
V gene: TRBV3-1
CDR3 protein: CASSELATDTQYF
CDR3 DNA: TGTGCCAGCAGCGAACTAGCTACAGATACGCAGTATTTT

J gene: TRBJ2-3
D gene: -
clone size: -
V gene: TRBV12-3/TRBV12-4
CDR3 protein: CASSGGVSHTDTQYF
CDR3 DNA: TGTGCCAGCAGTGGGGGTGTCTCCCACACAGATACGCAGTATTTT

J gene: TRBJ1-1
D gene: -
clone size: many
V gene: TRBV11-2
CDR3 protein: CASSLINMNTEAFF
CDR3 DNA: TGTGCCAGCAGCTTAATCAACATGAACACTGAAGCTTTCTTT

J gene: TRBJ2-5
D gene: TRBD2
clone size: few
V gene: TRBV4-3
CDR3 protein: CASSQDRSGGALVKTQYF
CDR3 DNA: TGCGCCAGCAGCCAAGATCGGAGCGGGGGGGCTCTCGTGAAGACCCAGTACTTC

J gene: TRBJ2-3
D gene: -
clone size: many
V gene: TRBV4-2
CDR3 protein: CASSQDGVRKDTQYF
CDR3 DNA: TGTGCCAGCAGCCAAGACGGCGTAAGAAAAGATACGCAGTATTTT

J gene: TRBJ1-2
D gene: TRBD1
clone size: few
V gene: TRBV11-2
CDR3 protein: CASSSSGGQGRGYTF
CDR3 DNA: TGTGCCAGCAGCTCAAGCGGGGGACAGGGACGTGGCTACACCTTC

J gene: TRBJ1-4
D gene: -
clone size: many
V gene: TRBV6-5
CDR3 protein: CASSYQSNRVGEKLFF
CDR3 DNA: TGTGCCAGCAGTTACCAAAGTAACAGGGTTGGTGAAAAACTGTTTTTT

J gene: TRBJ2-1
D gene: TRBD2
clone size: medium-sized
V gene: TRBV12-5
CDR3 protein: CASGLVYAGGHNEQFF
CDR3 DNA: TGTGCTAGTGGTTTGGTATATGCGGGGGGGCATAATGAGCAGTTCTTC

J gene: TRBJ2-3
D gene: -
clone size: many
V gene: TRBV6-5
CDR3 protein: CASSYTGTTDTQYF
CDR3 DNA: TGTGCCAGCAGTTACACCGGGACAACAGATACGCAGTATTTT

J gene: TRBJ2-5
D gene: TRBD1
clone size: many
V gene: TRBV5-1
CDR3 protein: CASNDRGQETQYF
CDR3 DNA: TGCGCCAGCAACGACAGGGGCCAAGAGACCCAGTACTTC

J gene: TRBJ2-7
D gene: -
clone size: many
V gene: TRBV10-2
CDR3 protein: CASPRGEQYF
CDR3 DNA: TGCGCCAGCCCAAGGGGTGAGCAGTACTTC

J gene: TRBJ1-1
D gene: -
clone size: many
V gene: TRBV7-2
CDR3 protein: CASSEIAEAFF
CDR3 DNA: TGTGCCAGCAGCGAAATAGCTGAAGCTTTCTTT